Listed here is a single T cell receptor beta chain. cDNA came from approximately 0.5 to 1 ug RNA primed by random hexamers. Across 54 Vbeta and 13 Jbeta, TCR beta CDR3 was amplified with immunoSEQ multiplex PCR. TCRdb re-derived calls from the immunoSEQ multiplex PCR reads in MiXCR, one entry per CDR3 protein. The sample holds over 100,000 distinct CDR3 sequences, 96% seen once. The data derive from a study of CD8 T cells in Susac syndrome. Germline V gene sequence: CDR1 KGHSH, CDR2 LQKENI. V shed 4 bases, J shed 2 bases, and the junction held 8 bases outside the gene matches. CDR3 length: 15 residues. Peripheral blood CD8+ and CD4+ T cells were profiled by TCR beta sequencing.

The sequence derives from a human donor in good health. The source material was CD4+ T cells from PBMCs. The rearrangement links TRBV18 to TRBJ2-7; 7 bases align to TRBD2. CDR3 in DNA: TGTGCCAGCTCACGCGCTAGCGGTTACGCCTACGAGCAGTACTTC. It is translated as CASSRASGYAYEQYF.